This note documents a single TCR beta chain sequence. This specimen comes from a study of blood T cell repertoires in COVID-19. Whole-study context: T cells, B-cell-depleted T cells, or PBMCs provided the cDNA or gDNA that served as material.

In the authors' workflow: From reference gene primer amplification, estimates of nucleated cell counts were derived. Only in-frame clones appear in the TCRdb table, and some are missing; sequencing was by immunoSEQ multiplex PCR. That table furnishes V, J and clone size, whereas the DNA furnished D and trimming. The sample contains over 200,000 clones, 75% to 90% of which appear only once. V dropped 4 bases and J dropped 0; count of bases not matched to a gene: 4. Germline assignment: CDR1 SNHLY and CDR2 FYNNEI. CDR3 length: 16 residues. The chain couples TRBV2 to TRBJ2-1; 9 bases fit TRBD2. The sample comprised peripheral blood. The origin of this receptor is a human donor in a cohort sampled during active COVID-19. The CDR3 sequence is CASSASTSGSYNEQFF. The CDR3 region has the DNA TGTGCCAGCAGTGCTTCGACTAGCGGCTCCTACAATGAGCAGTTCTTC.